This T cell receptor beta chain was identified in a study of blood T cells in healthy people across ages. Each sample gave at least 6 million isolated PBMCs. This clonotype was detected only a few times. Its cognate antigen is unknown. Sample-barcoded 5' priming and a J-beta primer mix drove a second PCR of roughly 6 to 12 cycles. MiXCR, applied by TCRdb to the 5' RACE reads, yields one record per CDR3 protein. The sample has 710,000 or so distinct CDR3 sequences, 22% seen once. V was trimmed by 0 bases and J by 4 bases, leaving 13 bases between them. The CDR3 totals 15 residues. CDR1 and CDR2 from the germline V gene are DFQATT and SNEGSKA (reference sequence). Overall study results and limits: Estimates drawn from one million T cells were deemed to understate diversity. As age increased, TCR beta diversity per million T cells fell in a roughly linear fashion. Naive CD4+ cells and diversity were both higher in long-lived donors than in aged donors.

The chain combines TRBV20-1 with TRBJ1-5; D unresolved. The sequence was collected from a man between 65 and 85 years old in good health. The sequencing input was blood. The CDR3 here is CSARDPGRKNQPQHF. In DNA, the CDR3 is TGCAGTGCTAGAGATCCAGGCCGGAAAAATCAGCCCCAGCATTTT.